A single sample is the source of the 30 T cell receptor beta chains below, sequenced in a study of OX40 agonist ivuxolimab in advanced cancers. Data came from immunoSEQ multiplex PCR; TCRdb stores just in-frame clones and leaves some out. The sample holds about 79,000 clones, about 90% seen once. This material consisted of CD4+ or CD8+ T cells sorted from blood, taken in a trial of the OX40 agonist ivuxolimab. All receptors derive from an adult with an advanced solid tumor such as melanoma, head and neck, liver or kidney cancer.

This chain uses TRBV5-6 with TRBJ1-2; TRBD1 might be the D (5 bases). Trimming pared 3 bases from V and 7 bases from J, leaving 13 bases between. The CDR3 has 13 residues. CDR1 is SGHDT and CDR2 is YYEEEE in the germline V gene. CDR3 sequence (DNA): TGTGCCAGCAGCTCCTCAGGGAGGGGTGGCTACACCTTC. It yields the protein CASSSSGRGGYTF.

This clone was seen just once. V and J are TRBV5-8 and TRBJ2-1; TRBD1 agrees at 10 bases. CDR3 length: 15 amino acids. In germline, CDR1 is SGHTS, CDR2 YDEGEE. V dropped 5 bases and J dropped 6; count of bases not matched to a gene: 8. CDR3 loop: CASRKGQGVGNEQFF. Written as DNA, the CDR3 is TGTGCCAGCAGGAAAGGACAGGGGGTCGGCAATGAGCAGTTCTTC.

This chain joins TRBV28 and TRBJ1-5, with D maybe TRBD1 (5 bases). This CDR3 spans 15 amino acids. CDR1 is MDHEN, CDR2 SYDVKM, per germline. Trimming took off 6 bases at V and 5 bases at J, with 17 bases between the two ends. The CDR3 DNA sequence: TGTGCCAGCAGCCCCCAGCAGGGAGTGTATCAGCCCCAGCATTTT. Its translation is CASSPQQGVYQPQHF.

A single count supports this clone. CDR3 in DNA: TGTGCCAGCAGCAGACGGATTGGTAACACTGAAGCTTTCTTT. The encoded protein is CASSRRIGNTEAFF. The chain couples TRBV5-8 to TRBJ1-1, with unresolved D. Germline V gives CDR1 SGHTS, CDR2 YDEGEE. V was clipped by 4 bases and J by 2 bases, with 12 bases between them. The CDR3 consists of 14 residues. Complete variable domain (other parts from reference TRBV5-8 and TRBJ1-1): EAGVTQSPTHLIKTRGQQATLRCSPISGHTSVYWYQQALGLGLQFLLWYDEGEERNRGNFPPRFSGRQFPNYSSELNVNALELEDSALYLCASSRRIGNTEAFFGQGTRLTVV.

V is TRBV7-2 and J is TRBJ2-1; the D is unclear. Germline V gene data show CDR1 as SGHTA and CDR2 as FQGNSA. The CDR3 spans 13 residues. The V gene lost 5 bases and the J gene lost 4 bases, with 9 bases spanning the gap. The CDR3 sequence: CASSMGIYNEQFF. CDR3 DNA sequence: TGTGCCAGCAGCATGGGAATTTACAATGAGCAGTTCTTC.

V usage is TRBV28 and J usage is TRBJ1-1, with no clear D. V was pared by 7 bases and J by 1 base, with 10 bases between. This CDR3 is 13 amino acids long. Germline V gene data show CDR1 as MDHEN and CDR2 as SYDVKM. The CDR3 nucleotides are TGTGCCAGCATCACCCCGGGGAACACTGAAGCTTTCTTT. Protein product: CASITPGNTEAFF.

The rearrangement links TRBV5-1 to TRBJ2-7; 9 positions agree with TRBD2. V lost 3 bases and J lost 2; bases outside the gene matches: 12. The CDR3 sequence is 17 residues long. Germline V gene lookup returns CDR1 SGHRS and CDR2 YFSETQ. DNA for the CDR3: TGCGCCAGCAGCTCCGGATTCCTAGCGGGGACCGCCTACGAGCAGTACTTC. Amino acid sequence: CASSSGFLAGTAYEQYF.

V and J are TRBV6-5 and TRBJ2-1, with 9 bases lining up with TRBD1. V shed 5 bases, J shed 6 bases, and the junction held 8 bases outside the gene matches. This CDR3 region has 15 residues. The germline CDR1 and CDR2 sequences are MNHEY and SVGAGI. CDR3 sequence: CASSAGTGLSNEQFF. DNA for the CDR3: TGTGCCAGCAGTGCCGGGACAGGGTTAAGCAATGAGCAGTTCTTC.

The chain carries TRBV10-3 and TRBJ1-1, with D perhaps matching TRBD1 (5 bases). V was shortened by 8 bases and J by 2 bases, with 12 bases between the two germline ends. Germline lookup yields CDR1 ENHRY and CDR2 SYGVKD. This CDR3 contains 13 residues. The CDR3 sequence is CAIGLGGNTEAFF. CDR3 DNA: TGTGCCATCGGATTGGGGGGAAACACTGAAGCTTTCTTT.

This chain connects TRBV5-1 to TRBJ1-5; 8 bases align to TRBD1. V was pared by 4 bases and J by 5 bases, with 5 bases of the junction left unmatched. In germline, CDR1 is SGHRS, CDR2 YFSETQ. The CDR3 is 14 amino acids. The CDR3 spells CASSQGAWDQPQHF. The CDR3 DNA sequence: TGCGCCAGCAGCCAGGGGGCTTGGGATCAGCCCCAGCATTTT.

V gene TRBV18 combines with J gene TRBJ1-3; a possible D gene is TRBD1 (5 bases). The CDR3 runs to 17 residues. Germline-derived CDR1 and CDR2 are KGHSH and LQKENI. Trimming removed 1 base from V and 0 bases from J, with 13 bases in between. The CDR3 DNA reads as TGTGCCAGCTCACCACAGGGGACTTTGCTCTCTGGAAACACCATATATTTT. Translating gives CASSPQGTLLSGNTIYF. The full variable domain, its missing parts supplied by reference TRBV18 and TRBJ1-3, is NAGVMQNPRHLVRRRGQEARLRCSPMKGHSHVYWYRQLPEEGLKFMVYLQKENIIDESGMPKERFSAEFPKEGPSILRIQQVVRGDSAAYFCASSPQGTLLSGNTIYFGEGSWLTVV.

The CDR3 loop is CASRQSGTPIHSQYF. The CDR3 nucleotides read TGTGCCAGCAGGCAATCCGGGACTCCAATTCACTCGCAGTATTTT. This chain uses TRBV2 with TRBJ2-3; maybe TRBD2 (6 bases). Germline V CDR1 and CDR2: SNHLY, FYNNEI. Between the trimmed V and J ends, which lost 6 bases and 10 bases, there was a span of 23 bases. The CDR3 has 15 amino acids.

This chain uses TRBV2 with TRBJ2-2; D gene ambiguous. The germline V gene encodes CDR1 SNHLY and CDR2 FYNNEI. V was cut by 4 bases and J by 2 bases, with 8 bases left in between. This CDR3 is 14 amino acids long. CDR3 region: CASSVRPNTGELFF. The CDR3 DNA reads TGTGCCAGCAGTGTTCGACCAAACACCGGGGAGCTGTTTTTT.

V and J are TRBV7-9 and TRBJ2-3; 7 bases line up with TRBD2. J lost 8 bases, V lost 2 bases, and 16 bases had no gene match. CDR3 length: 17 amino acids. Germline CDR1 SEHNR, CDR2 FQNEAQ (reference sequence). The CDR3 loop reads CASSLRKFAGVGSTQYF. The CDR3, as DNA: TGTGCCAGCAGCTTAAGGAAGTTCGCGGGAGTGGGATCTACGCAGTATTTT.

V usage is TRBV28 and J usage is TRBJ1-1, with D maybe TRBD1 (5 bases). The V gene lost 3 bases and the J gene lost 10 bases, with 12 bases spanning the gap. CDR1 is MDHEN and CDR2 is SYDVKM in the germline V gene. The CDR3 loop spans 12 amino acids. CDR3 nucleotides: TGTGCCAGCAGTTTGATGGGGGTGTCAGCTTTCTTT. This gives the protein CASSLMGVSAFF.

The CDR3 DNA is TGTGCCAGCAGCTTAGAGGGACTAGCGATGGAGACCCAGTACTTC. As protein: CASSLEGLAMETQYF. The chain is built from TRBV7-9 and TRBJ2-5, with TRBD2 matching 10 bases. The CDR3 is 15 residues long. V dropped 1 base and J dropped 5; count of bases not matched to a gene: 4. Looked up from germline, CDR1 is SEHNR and CDR2 is FQNEAQ (reference sequence).

Remarks on this clone: The sample has other DNA sequences that encode this CDR3 too. J is TRBJ1-2 and V is TRBV18; no definite D call. V lost 2 bases and J 2 bases, leaving 6 bases between the germline ends. CDR3 size: 13 residues. Germline-derived CDR1 and CDR2 are KGHSH and LQKENI. CDR3 protein: CASSPGRNYGYTF. The CDR3 bases are TGTGCCAGCTCACCAGGGAGGAACTATGGCTACACCTTC.

V is TRBV5-4 and J is TRBJ2-5; the match to TRBD2 covers 10 bases. Gene TRBJ2-7 matches the end of the DNA better, so the J call may be wrong. CDR1 and CDR2 (germline): SGHNT, YYREEE (reference sequence). The CDR3 consists of 16 residues. The CDR3 coding sequence is TGTGCCAGCAGTATTAGCCCTAGCGGGGGAACCTACGAGCAGTACTTC. Translating it yields CASSISPSGGTYEQYF.

The V and J genes are TRBV6-1 and TRBJ1-5; D gene uncertain. This CDR3 has 15 amino acids. In germline, CDR1 is MNHNS, CDR2 SASEGT. V was clipped by 3 bases and J by 1 base, with 10 bases between them. The CDR3 nucleotides read TGTGCCAGCAGTGAGGCGGGTGGGAGCAATCAGCCCCAGCATTTT. Protein product: CASSEAGGSNQPQHF.

In the case of this clone: One end of the junction does not line up with germline, which may come from a read error. The chain couples TRBV5-1 to TRBJ2-2; the D gene is possibly TRBD1 (6 bases). The CDR3 has 16 amino acids. Germline CDR1 reads SGHRS; CDR2 reads YFSETQ. CDR3 DNA: TGCGCCAGCAGTTTGGGGGTAGGACAGTACACCGGGGAGCTGTTTTTT. It yields the protein CASSLGVGQYTGELFF. The variable domain in full, completed from reference TRBV5-1 and TRBJ2-2, reads KAGVTQTPRYLIKTRGQQVTLSCSPISGHRSVSWYQQTPGQGLQFLFEYFSETQRNKGNFPGRFSGRQFSNSRSEMNVSTLELGDSALYLCASSLGVGQYTGELFFGEGSRLTVL.

The V gene is TRBV19, the J gene TRBJ1-5, with a tentative D call TRBD1 (5 bases). This CDR3 contains 13 residues. Trimming took off 4 bases at V and 4 bases at J, with 8 bases between the two ends. Germline V gives CDR1 LNHDA, CDR2 SQIVND (reference sequence). CDR3 nucleotide sequence: TGTGCCAGTAGTACAGGGCTTAATCAGCCCCAGCATTTT. It specifies CASSTGLNQPQHF.

V is TRBV6-5 and J is TRBJ1-1; no firm D call. V shed 5 bases and J shed 11 bases, with 12 bases lying between them. Germline lookup yields CDR1 MNHEY and CDR2 SVGAGI. The CDR3 covers 11 residues. The CDR3 DNA is TGTGCCAGCAGTATCGCAGGCTCGGCTTTCTTT. This encodes CASSIAGSAFF.

J is TRBJ1-2 and V is TRBV6-5, with a possible D match to TRBD1 (5 bases). The CDR3 consists of 14 residues. The V end was cut by 4 bases, the J end by 5 bases, with 14 bases between. Germline CDR1 reads MNHEY; CDR2 reads SVGAGI. In nucleotides, the CDR3 is TGTGCCAGCAGTTTTACCGGGACGGAGTATGGCTACACCTTC. Its translation: CASSFTGTEYGYTF.

This chain joins TRBV6-5 and TRBJ2-2; D may be TRBD2 (5 bases). The CDR3 length is 15 residues. Germline V lookup: CDR1 MNHEY, CDR2 SVGAGI. Trimming pared 6 bases from V and 0 bases from J, leaving 11 bases between. CDR3 DNA sequence: TGTGCCAGCAGACCGCTGGGAGCGAACACCGGGGAGCTGTTTTTT. Its protein is CASRPLGANTGELFF.

J is TRBJ2-5 and V is TRBV1; the table gives TRBD2 as D, unverified against the DNA. TRBV1 is classified as a pseudogene. CDR3 length: 18 residues. The CDR3 coding sequence is TGCACCAGCAGCCAAGATGGTTTGGCGGGAGGGCCCCCCGAGACCCAGTACTTC. Translated: CTSSQDGLAGGPPETQYF.

The chain uses TRBV5-1 and TRBJ2-5; TRBD2 agrees at 8 bases. Germline assignment: CDR1 SGHRS and CDR2 YFSETQ. V lost 3 bases and J lost 2; bases outside the gene matches: 9. This CDR3 has 16 residues. CDR3 DNA sequence: TGCGCCAGCAGCTATTTCACTAGCGGATCTCAAGAGACCCAGTACTTC. It codes for CASSYFTSGSQETQYF.

This clone was counted only a few times. The chain is built from TRBV19 and TRBJ1-5; TRBD1 agrees at 11 bases. Germline CDR1 LNHDA, CDR2 SQIVND (reference sequence). With 0 bases clipped from V and 6 bases from J, the junction kept 1 base outside the gene matches. CDR3 length: 15 residues. The CDR3 region has the DNA TGTGCCAGTAGTATAGACGGGACAGGGGGTCAGCCCCAGCATTTT. Its translation is CASSIDGTGGQPQHF.

CDR3 in DNA: TGTGCCAGCAGGGGACTAGCGGGACCAGGCGAGCAGTACTTC. Translating gives CASRGLAGPGEQYF. The chain recombines TRBV6-6 with TRBJ2-7, with 13 positions matching TRBD2. V lost 6 bases, J lost 6 bases, and 5 bases stayed unmatched. CDR1 and CDR2 from the germline V gene are MNHNY and SVGAGI (reference sequence). The CDR3 sequence is 14 residues long.

The chain uses TRBV5-1 and TRBJ2-7; perhaps TRBD2 as D (6 bases). CDR1 and CDR2 from the germline V gene are SGHRS and YFSETQ. The length of the CDR3 is 16 residues. V was shortened by 2 bases and J by 6 bases, with 21 bases between the two germline ends. CDR3 sequence: CASSFGGSESIREQYF. The CDR3 DNA is TGCGCCAGCAGCTTTGGGGGGTCAGAGTCGATTCGCGAGCAGTACTTC.

This clone was counted between two and nine times. The rearrangement joins TRBV6-5 to TRBJ2-7; D possibly corresponds to TRBD2 (6 bases). CDR3 length: 13 residues. Germline V gives CDR1 MNHEY, CDR2 SVGAGI. Trimming pared 3 bases from V and 3 bases from J, leaving 9 bases between. CDR3 in amino acids: CASSYTTSYEQYF. The CDR3 DNA is TGTGCCAGCAGTTATACGACTAGCTACGAGCAGTACTTC.